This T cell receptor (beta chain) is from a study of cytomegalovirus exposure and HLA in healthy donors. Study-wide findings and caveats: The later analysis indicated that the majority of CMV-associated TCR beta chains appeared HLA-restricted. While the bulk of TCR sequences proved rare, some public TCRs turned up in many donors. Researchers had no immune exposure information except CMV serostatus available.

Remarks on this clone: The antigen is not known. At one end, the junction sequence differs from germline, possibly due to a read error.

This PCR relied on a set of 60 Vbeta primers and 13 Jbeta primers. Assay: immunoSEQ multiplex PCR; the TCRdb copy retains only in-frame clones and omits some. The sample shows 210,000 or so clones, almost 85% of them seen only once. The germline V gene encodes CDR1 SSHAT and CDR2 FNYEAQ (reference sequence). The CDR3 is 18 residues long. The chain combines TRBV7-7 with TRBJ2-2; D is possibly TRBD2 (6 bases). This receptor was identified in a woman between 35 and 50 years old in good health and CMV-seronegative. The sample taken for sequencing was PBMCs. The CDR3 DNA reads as TGTGCTAGCAGCTTATCGGAATGGATCGGGGGGAACACCGGGGAGCTGTTTTTT. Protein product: CASSLSEWIGGNTGELFF.